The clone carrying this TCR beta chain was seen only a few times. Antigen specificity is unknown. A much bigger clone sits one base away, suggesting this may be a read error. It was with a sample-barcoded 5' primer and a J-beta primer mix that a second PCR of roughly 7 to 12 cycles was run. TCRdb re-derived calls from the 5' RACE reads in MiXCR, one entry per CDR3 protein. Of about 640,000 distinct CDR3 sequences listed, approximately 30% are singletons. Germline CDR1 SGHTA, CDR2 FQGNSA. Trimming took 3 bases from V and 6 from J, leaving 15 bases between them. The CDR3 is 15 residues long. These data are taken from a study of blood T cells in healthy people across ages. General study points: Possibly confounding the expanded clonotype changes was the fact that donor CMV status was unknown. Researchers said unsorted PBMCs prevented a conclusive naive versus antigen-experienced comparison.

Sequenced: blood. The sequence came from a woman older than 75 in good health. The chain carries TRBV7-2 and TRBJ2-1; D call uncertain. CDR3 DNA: TGTGCCAGCAGCTTCTTAGGGCGTGCCGGCAATGAGCAGTTCTTC. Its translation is CASSFLGRAGNEQFF.